This T cell receptor (beta chain) was obtained from a study of T cell changes during pregnancy in multiple sclerosis. This CDR3 has 16 amino acids. The junction had 3 bases not matched to a gene; V was cut back by 3 bases and J by 0 bases. Per the germline V gene, CDR1 is LGHNA and CDR2 is YNFKEQ. This clone was observed once. Generated by immunoSEQ multiplex PCR, the TCRdb table keeps only in-frame clones and is missing some. Counted here are over 70,000 clones, roughly 91% occurring once; the ten biggest clones make up around 4.5%. The genes are TRBV4-2 and TRBJ2-3; 10 bases match TRBD2. The sequence came from a female donor with multiple sclerosis, enrolled in a pregnancy study. This material consisted of peripheral blood, taken in the first trimester of pregnancy. CDR3 nucleotide sequence: TGTGCCAGCAGCCATCCAGCGGGGGGGAGCACAGATACGCAGTATTTT. This gives the protein CASSHPAGGSTDTQYF.